There are a few counts of the clone carrying this T cell receptor (beta chain). Its antigen remains unknown. This sample was taken from a study of T cell repertoires in cytomegalovirus infection. Background on the study: Both a matching HLA type and CMV infection were indicated by public TCR beta signatures.

Each CDR3 protein is one row after TCRdb ran MiXCR on the reads. The sample includes over 100,000 distinct CDR3 sequences, around 10% of them seen just once. This CDR3 comprises 16 residues. Germline values: CDR1 LGHNA, CDR2 YSLEER. V lost 1 base to trimming and J lost 1 base, with 11 bases between them. The sequence came from a human donor in good health (CMV status not recorded). Some clones in this sample may be carry-over from other donors' samples. The sample consisted of PBMCs, sequenced either directly or after in vitro stimulation (not recorded which). This sequence joins TRBV4-3 and TRBJ2-1; D remains unclear. The CDR3 DNA is TGCGCCAGCAGCCAAGTGGCGGAGTTATCCTACAATGAGCAGTTCTTC. It encodes CASSQVAELSYNEQFF.